This entry lists 30 T cell receptor beta chains sequenced from one sample in a study of technical replicates of blood from a few donors. Sequencing was performed with immunoSEQ multiplex PCR; in TCRdb, only in-frame clones are kept and a portion is missing. Of about 83,000 clones listed, roughly nine tenths were seen once; the top ten hold around 0.42%. Material for sequencing was T cells isolated from PBMCs. Receptor source: a human donor in good health.

The V gene is TRBV9, the J gene TRBJ2-1; no definite D call. Germline CDR1 reads SGDLS; CDR2 reads YYNGEE. There are 12 residues in the CDR3. The V end lost 3 bases, the J end lost 10 bases, and 11 bases lay between the germline ends. The CDR3 reads CASSGSRGEQFF. DNA of the CDR3: TGTGCCAGCAGCGGCTCGAGAGGCGAGCAGTTCTTC.

This clone was observed once. The rearrangement joins TRBV9 to TRBJ2-5; unclear D gene. V lost 0 bases, J lost 5 bases, and 5 bases lay in between. The CDR3 contains 12 residues. Germline-derived CDR1 and CDR2 are SGDLS and YYNGEE. The CDR3 loop is CASSVAEETQYF. CDR3 bases: TGTGCCAGCAGCGTAGCTGAGGAGACCCAGTACTTC.

This rearrangement joins TRBV27 to TRBJ2-7, with 9 bases identical to TRBD2. Trimming cost V 6 bases and J 3 bases; bases outside gene matches: 9. In germline, CDR1 is MNHEY, CDR2 SMNVEV (reference sequence). The CDR3 consists of 15 residues. CDR3 sequence: CASREALAGFYEQYF. CDR3 sequence (DNA): TGTGCCAGCAGGGAGGCTCTAGCGGGATTCTACGAGCAGTACTTC.

V gene TRBV19 combines with J gene TRBJ2-7; TRBD1 matches at 7 bases. There are 15 residues in the CDR3. The V gene's germline CDR1 is LNHDA and CDR2 SQIVND (reference sequence). V lost 4 bases and J lost 4; bases outside the gene matches: 10. CDR3 region: CASSTAGTAVYEQYF. CDR3 nucleotide sequence: TGTGCCAGTAGTACTGCCGGGACAGCAGTTTACGAGCAGTACTTC.

The genes are TRBV28 and TRBJ1-4; D unresolved. V lost 2 bases and J lost 6, with 13 bases in between. The CDR3 is made up of 15 amino acids. CDR1 is MDHEN and CDR2 is SYDVKM in the germline V gene. The CDR3 nucleotides read TGTGCCAGCAGTTTACCCCGATCCTACTATGAAAAACTGTTTTTT. Translating it yields CASSLPRSYYEKLFF.

In this sample, this clone turned up once. V is TRBV11-1 and J is TRBJ2-7, with a weak D call TRBD1 (6 bases). Deletions cut 3 bases from V and 4 bases from J, with 16 bases between. Looked up from germline, CDR1 is SGHAT and CDR2 is FQDESV (reference sequence). This CDR3 has 15 residues. In nucleotides, the CDR3 is TGTGCCAGCAGCTTTGGCGCAACAGGGATTTACGAGCAGTACTTC. It encodes CASSFGATGIYEQYF.

V usage is TRBV5-1 and J usage is TRBJ2-7; no firm D call. The CDR3 runs to 15 residues. The germline V and J ends were trimmed by 4 bases and 2 bases, with 16 bases remaining between them. Germline V gives CDR1 SGHRS, CDR2 YFSETQ. The CDR3 coding sequence is TGCGCCAGCAGCACAGAACCCGACACAGCCTACGAGCAGTACTTC. Its translation: CASSTEPDTAYEQYF.

This CDR3 is CASSLAAYEQYF. DNA of the CDR3: TGTGCCAGCAGCTTGGCTGCCTACGAGCAGTACTTC. This chain uses TRBV5-5 with TRBJ2-7; no firm D call. V was shortened by 0 bases and J by 2 bases, with 3 bases between the two germline ends. Germline V CDR1 and CDR2: SGHKS, YYEKEE (reference sequence). This CDR3 has 12 residues.

The chain couples TRBV5-1 to TRBJ1-5; D possibly corresponds to TRBD1 (6 bases). The CDR3 extends over 15 amino acids. Trimming removed 0 bases from V and 5 bases from J, with 12 bases in between. Germline loops: CDR1 SGHRS, CDR2 YFSETQ. CDR3 loop: CASSLDGTYDQPQHF. The DNA of the CDR3 is TGCGCCAGCAGCTTGGACGGGACATATGATCAGCCCCAGCATTTT.

The chain joins TRBV4-2 to TRBJ2-2; 7 bases agree with TRBD2. With 1 base clipped from V and 7 bases from J, the junction kept 9 bases outside the gene matches. Germline CDR1 LGHNA, CDR2 YNFKEQ. The CDR3 is 16 residues long. CDR3 in amino acids: CASSQGAGGRYGELFF. For the CDR3, the DNA is TGTGCCAGCAGCCAAGGAGCTGGCGGGAGATACGGGGAGCTGTTTTTT.

This rearrangement joins TRBV9 to TRBJ2-3, with 12 bases matching TRBD1. The CDR3 has 18 amino acids. After removal of 0 bases from V and 6 bases from J, the junction contained 11 bases not matched to a gene. CDR1 is SGDLS and CDR2 is YYNGEE in the germline V gene. CDR3 amino acids: CASSVGDRGPEGLDTQYF. Written as DNA, the CDR3 is TGTGCCAGCAGCGTAGGGGACAGGGGGCCCGAAGGCCTGGATACGCAGTATTTT.

The chain is built from TRBV19 and TRBJ2-1, with 11 positions matching TRBD2. Per germline, CDR1 LNHDA and CDR2 SQIVND (reference sequence). V was clipped by 6 bases and J by 4 bases; unmatched bases: 2. This CDR3 is 14 amino acids long. As DNA, the CDR3 is TGTGCCAGTAGCGGGACTAGCGGATACAATGAGCAGTTCTTC. Protein sequence: CASSGTSGYNEQFF.

The V call is TRBV6-6, the J call TRBJ2-7; no clear D gene. Germline CDR1 and CDR2: MNHNY and SVGAGI (reference sequence). This CDR3 contains 14 residues. V dropped 4 bases and J dropped 2 bases, with 12 bases sitting between them. CDR3 protein: CASSLRLLTYEQYF. CDR3 coding DNA: TGTGCCAGCAGTTTGAGACTCCTTACCTACGAGCAGTACTTC.

The chain links TRBV19 to TRBJ2-7; 11 positions match TRBD2. The germline gives CDR1 LNHDA, CDR2 SQIVND (reference sequence). Germline trimming cut 5 bases from V and 9 bases from J; bases unmatched to any gene: 15. CDR3 length equals 16 residues. This CDR3 is CASSASRGLAGGPQYF. DNA of the CDR3: TGTGCCAGTAGTGCCTCTCGAGGGCTAGCGGGAGGCCCGCAGTACTTC. The full variable domain, in which reference TRBV19 and TRBJ2-7 provide the parts outside the CDR3, is DGGITQSPKYLFRKEGQNVTLSCEQNLNHDAMYWYRQDPGQGLRLIYYSQIVNDFQKGDIAEGYSVSREKKESFPLTVTSAQKNPTAFYLCASSASRGLAGGPQYFGPGTRLTVT.

The chain couples TRBV4-2 to TRBJ2-1; TRBD2 aligns across 11 bases. The V gene's germline CDR1 is LGHNA and CDR2 YNFKEQ. V trimming: 0 bases; J trimming: 6 bases; junction bases outside the gene matches: 10. This CDR3 comprises 18 residues. The CDR3: CASSQEPSGRLLGNEQFF. The DNA of the CDR3 is TGTGCCAGCAGCCAAGAACCTAGCGGGAGGCTTCTAGGCAATGAGCAGTTCTTC.

This clone was detected only once. V usage is TRBV30 and J usage is TRBJ2-2, with a possible D match to TRBD2 (6 bases). The CDR3 has 13 amino acids. Per the germline V gene, CDR1 is GTSNPN and CDR2 is SVGIG (reference sequence). Trimming took 6 bases from V and 5 from J, leaving 13 bases between them. The CDR3 loop reads CACDRRGTGELFF. In DNA form, the CDR3 reads TGTGCCTGTGACCGGAGGGGAACCGGGGAGCTGTTTTTT.

J is TRBJ2-1 and V is TRBV5-1; 10 nucleotides align to TRBD2. The CDR3 totals 16 residues. J gave up 6 bases and V 4 bases, and 10 bases lay outside the gene matches. Germline V gives CDR1 SGHRS, CDR2 YFSETQ. This chain's CDR3 is CASSPGSSGSSNEQFF. CDR3 nucleotide sequence: TGCGCCAGCAGCCCAGGCTCTAGCGGGAGTAGCAATGAGCAGTTCTTC.

The chain uses TRBV4-3 and TRBJ2-2; TRBD2 aligns across 7 bases. J gave up 3 bases and V 0 bases, and 10 bases lay outside the gene matches. This CDR3 has 18 residues. Germline CDR1 is LGHNA and CDR2 is YSLEER. This CDR3 reads CASSQDLGASGYTGELFF. As DNA, the CDR3 is TGCGCCAGCAGCCAAGATTTAGGGGCTAGCGGATACACCGGGGAGCTGTTTTTT.

This chain uses TRBV6-1 with TRBJ2-1; possible D gene TRBD1, 6 bases. V was cut by 5 bases and J by 5 bases, with 13 bases left in between. This CDR3 contains 14 residues. Germline CDR1 reads MNHNS; CDR2 reads SASEGT. The CDR3, as DNA: TGTGCCAGCAGTTTCCCTGCAGGGGACAATGAGCAGTTCTTC. Translating gives CASSFPAGDNEQFF.

The chain couples TRBV9 to TRBJ2-7; 10 bases are shared with TRBD2. The germline V gene encodes CDR1 SGDLS and CDR2 YYNGEE. The CDR3 length is 15 residues. Trimming at V came to 0 bases and at J to 5 bases, leaving 5 bases not matched to a gene. In DNA, the CDR3 is TGTGCCAGCAGCGTAGCCAGCGGGAGGGCTGACGAGCAGTACTTC. This sequence encodes CASSVASGRADEQYF.

This chain connects TRBV2 to TRBJ2-7; TRBD2 agrees at 8 bases. V was clipped by 3 bases and J by 0 bases; unmatched bases: 1. Germline lookup yields CDR1 SNHLY and CDR2 FYNNEI. CDR3 size: 14 residues. CDR3 sequence: CASSEGLDSYEQYF. The CDR3 DNA reads TGTGCCAGCAGTGAGGGACTAGACTCCTACGAGCAGTACTTC.

The chain recombines TRBV9 with TRBJ2-7; the D gene is possibly TRBD2 (5 bases). Trimming stripped 3 bases from V and 0 bases from J, with 13 bases between. CDR3 size: 15 residues. CDR1 and CDR2 from the germline V gene are SGDLS and YYNGEE. CDR3 sequence (DNA): TGTGCCAGCAGCGCAAGCGGAACCACCTCCTACGAGCAGTACTTC. It yields the protein CASSASGTTSYEQYF.

V gene TRBV7-2 combines with J gene TRBJ1-2, with D unresolved. The V end was cut by 1 base, the J end by 3 bases, with 6 bases between. CDR1 is SGHTA and CDR2 is FQGNSA in the germline V gene. The CDR3 spans 13 residues. Here the CDR3 DNA reads TGTGCCAGCAGCTTAGACGGTGACTATGGCTACACCTTC. Translation: CASSLDGDYGYTF.

The J gene is TRBJ2-3, the V gene TRBV7-2, with 9 positions matching TRBD2. Germline loops: CDR1 SGHTA, CDR2 FQGNSA. This CDR3 region has 18 residues. J was trimmed by 1 base and V by 4 bases; bases with no gene match: 12. CDR3 in DNA: TGTGCCAGCAGCTCAACCTTAGCGGGAGAGGAGGGCACAGATACGCAGTATTTT. Translation gives CASSSTLAGEEGTDTQYF.

The rearrangement joins TRBV10-3 to TRBJ2-5; possibly TRBD2 for D (6 bases). The CDR3 contains 13 residues. Germline CDR1 is ENHRY and CDR2 is SYGVKD. With 2 bases removed from V and 5 bases from J, the gap between germline ends came to 9 bases. The CDR3 reads CAISETSPETQYF. DNA for the CDR3: TGTGCCATCAGTGAGACTAGCCCCGAGACCCAGTACTTC.

The chain employs TRBV7-9 and TRBJ1-1, with D maybe TRBD1 (5 bases). Germline V gene lookup returns CDR1 SEHNR and CDR2 FQNEAQ (reference sequence). The CDR3 length is 15 residues. V was shortened by 2 bases and J by 0 bases, with 10 bases between the two germline ends. The DNA for the CDR3 is TGTGCCAGCAGCTTATTTCAGGGTATGAACACTGAAGCTTTCTTT. Its protein is CASSLFQGMNTEAFF.

The chain carries TRBV5-4 and TRBJ2-3, with unresolved D. V was cut by 0 bases and J by 2 bases, with 7 bases left in between. The CDR3 extends over 14 amino acids. Germline CDR1 reads SGHNT; CDR2 reads YYREEE (reference sequence). Here the CDR3 reads CASSLGHNTDTQYF. CDR3 bases: TGTGCCAGCAGCTTGGGGCATAACACAGATACGCAGTATTTT. Supplemented by reference TRBV5-4 and TRBJ2-3, the full variable domain reads ETGVTQSPTHLIKTRGQQVTLRCSSQSGHNTVSWYQQALGQGPQFIFQYYREEENGRGNFPPRFSGLQFPNYSSELNVNALELDDSALYLCASSLGHNTDTQYFGPGTRLTVL.

The J gene is TRBJ2-7, the V gene TRBV7-2, with D perhaps matching TRBD1 (5 bases). V lost 5 bases, J lost 7 bases, and 24 bases lay in between. This CDR3 comprises 16 residues. Germline CDR1 SGHTA, CDR2 FQGNSA. CDR3 residues: CASSPGPPRGGSEQYF. Written as DNA, the CDR3 is TGTGCCAGCAGCCCCGGGCCGCCTAGGGGCGGTTCGGAGCAGTACTTC.

J is TRBJ2-5 and V is TRBV4-1, with D hard to call. V shed 5 bases and J shed 3 bases, with 10 bases lying between them. The CDR3 spans 13 residues. Germline V gene data show CDR1 as MGHRA and CDR2 as YSYEKL. CDR3 residues: CASSTRRKETQYF. Written as DNA, the CDR3 is TGCGCCAGCAGCACCCGGCGGAAAGAGACCCAGTACTTC.

The chain couples TRBV28 to TRBJ2-7; the match to TRBD1 covers 7 bases. Losses at the gene ends were 3 bases for V and 3 bases for J; bases not matched to a gene: 5. This CDR3 has 14 residues. Germline lookup yields CDR1 MDHEN and CDR2 SYDVKM. This chain's CDR3 is CASSLTGRNYEQYF. The CDR3 DNA follows: TGTGCCAGCAGTTTGACAGGGCGCAACTACGAGCAGTACTTC.